The 9 T cell receptor beta chains presented below share a single source sample, sequenced in a study of human thymus T cells. The data were produced by immunoSEQ multiplex PCR, yet TCRdb's version contains in-frame clones alone and is incomplete. Among 54,000 or so clones listed, approximately 95% were seen once. Input material: blood. These TCRs come from a boy younger than two with a congenital heart defect but otherwise immunologically healthy.

The genes are TRBV2 and TRBJ1-2, with D tentatively TRBD1 (6 bases). This CDR3 has 13 residues. Germline CDR1 is SNHLY and CDR2 is FYNNEI. Trimming stripped 4 bases from V and 8 bases from J, with 14 bases between. CDR3 loop: CASSGGQFVGYTF. The CDR3 region has the DNA TGTGCCAGCAGTGGTGGACAGTTCGTCGGCTACACCTTC.

The V gene is TRBV27, the J gene TRBJ2-3; 9 nucleotides align to TRBD1. Trimming took 3 bases from V and 3 from J; bases not matched to a gene: 7. Germline CDR1 MNHEY, CDR2 SMNVEV (reference sequence). The CDR3 loop spans 16 amino acids. CDR3 bases: TGTGCCAGCAGTTTGGACACAGGGGGCAGGACAGATACGCAGTATTTT. It codes for CASSLDTGGRTDTQYF.

This sequence joins TRBV19 and TRBJ1-2; the match to TRBD1 covers 8 bases. Trimming took 5 bases from V and 4 from J; bases not matched to a gene: 9. CDR3 length: 15 residues. Germline assignment: CDR1 LNHDA and CDR2 SQIVND (reference sequence). As DNA, the CDR3 is TGTGCCAGTAGTCTAGGACAGGGAAGTCCCTATGGCTACACCTTC. This encodes CASSLGQGSPYGYTF.

The gene calls are TRBV5-1 and TRBJ2-7; 10 nucleotides agree with TRBD1. The J segment lost 6 bases and the V segment lost 5 bases, leaving 11 bases of the junction unmatched. Germline V lookup: CDR1 SGHRS, CDR2 YFSETQ. This CDR3 region has 15 residues. CDR3 bases: TGCGCCAGCAGTCCGGGGACAGGGGTTACGAGCGAGCAGTACTTC. It yields the protein CASSPGTGVTSEQYF.

This rearrangement joins TRBV10-1 to TRBJ2-7; no clear D gene. Germline loops: CDR1 WNHNN, CDR2 SYGVQD (reference sequence). V dropped 3 bases and J dropped 3 bases, with 6 bases sitting between them. The CDR3 is 12 residues long. This CDR3 is CASSDGNYEQYF. CDR3 nucleotides: TGCGCCAGCAGTGACGGAAACTACGAGCAGTACTTC.

The gene calls are TRBV11-1 and TRBJ2-5, with D maybe TRBD1 (5 bases). CDR1 is SGHAT, CDR2 FQDESV, per germline (reference sequence). This CDR3 has 15 amino acids. With 2 bases removed from V and 2 bases from J, the gap between germline ends came to 12 bases. The CDR3 region has the DNA TGTGCCAGCAGCTTAATGGACGGACAACAAGAGACCCAGTACTTC. It translates to CASSLMDGQQETQYF.

V usage is TRBV6-5 and J usage is TRBJ2-7, with 9 bases lining up with TRBD1. Germline V gene lookup returns CDR1 MNHEY and CDR2 SVGAGI. Unmatched junction bases numbered 6, after V lost 2 bases and J lost 4 bases. This CDR3 is 15 amino acids long. CDR3 in amino acids: CASSYGTGRGYEQYF. The CDR3 bases are TGTGCCAGCAGTTACGGGACAGGGAGGGGGTACGAGCAGTACTTC.

The chain uses TRBV6-5 and TRBJ1-5; TRBD1 agrees at 7 bases. Trimming cost V 6 bases and J 4 bases; bases outside gene matches: 6. Germline V lookup: CDR1 MNHEY, CDR2 SVGAGI. This CDR3 contains 14 residues. CDR3 protein: CASSPGQANQPQHF. The CDR3 nucleotides read TGTGCCAGCAGCCCCGGACAGGCGAATCAGCCCCAGCATTTT.

This chain links TRBV30 with TRBJ2-7, with TRBD2 matching over 8 bases. CDR3 length equals 12 residues. With 3 bases clipped from V and 2 bases from J, the junction kept 0 bases outside the gene matches. From germline, CDR1 is GTSNPN and CDR2 SVGIG (reference sequence). CDR3 sequence: CAWSGGAYEQYF. The DNA of the CDR3 is TGTGCCTGGAGCGGGGGGGCCTACGAGCAGTACTTC.